This entry lists 17 T cell receptor beta chains sequenced from one sample in a study of T cells after yellow fever vaccination. TCRdb reprocessed the 5' RACE reads with MiXCR, giving one entry per CDR3 protein. The repertoire includes some 560,000 distinct CDR3 sequences, about a sixth of them detected once, and 17% sits in the top ten. The material sequenced was PBMCs, taken less than 6 days after the first yellow fever vaccination. Source of these receptors: a man younger than 35 who received the YFV17D yellow fever vaccine.

V and J are TRBV5-1 and TRBJ2-5; 10 bases match TRBD1. The J segment lost 6 bases and the V segment lost 4 bases, leaving 12 bases of the junction unmatched. Germline-derived CDR1 and CDR2 are SGHRS and YFSETQ. CDR3 length equals 16 residues. CDR3 sequence reads: CASSGGQGPISKTQYF. The CDR3 DNA follows: TGCGCCAGCAGCGGGGGACAGGGGCCGATTTCTAAGACCCAGTACTTC. The variable domain in full, completed from reference TRBV5-1 and TRBJ2-5, reads KAGVTQTPRYLIKTRGQQVTLSCSPISGHRSVSWYQQTPGQGLQFLFEYFSETQRNKGNFPGRFSGRQFSNSRSEMNVSTLELGDSALYLCASSGGQGPISKTQYFGPGTRLLVL.

V usage is TRBV5-1 and J usage is TRBJ1-6; 8 bases agree with TRBD1. Germline V gene lookup returns CDR1 SGHRS and CDR2 YFSETQ. The ends lost 5 bases at V and 8 bases at J; junction bases unmatched: 9. CDR3 length equals 15 residues. DNA of the CDR3: TGCGCCAGCAGGAACCGGGACAGGAGATATTCACCCCTCCACTTT. Translation: CASRNRDRRYSPLHF.

The J gene is TRBJ2-1, the V gene TRBV20-1; D unclear. The CDR3 totals 11 residues. Germline loops: CDR1 DFQATT, CDR2 SNEGSKA (reference sequence). The V gene lost 5 bases and the J gene lost 10 bases, with 12 bases spanning the gap. The CDR3 spells CSALPWAEQFF. CDR3 nucleotides: TGCAGTGCTCTCCCCTGGGCCGAGCAGTTCTTC.

The gene calls are TRBV27 and TRBJ2-7, with D possibly TRBD2 on 6 matching bases. V was clipped by 6 bases and J by 1 base, with 19 bases between them. CDR1 MNHEY and CDR2 SMNVEV come from the germline V gene (reference sequence). The length of the CDR3 is 16 residues. CDR3 DNA: TGTGCCAGCAGCGGTACACGCGGGACGGGTTCCTACGAGCAGTACTTC. Its translation: CASSGTRGTGSYEQYF.

V usage is TRBV18 and J usage is TRBJ1-5, with D perhaps matching TRBD1 (5 bases). V was cut by 5 bases and J by 0 bases, with 14 bases left in between. The germline gives CDR1 KGHSH, CDR2 LQKENI. The CDR3 contains 16 residues. As DNA, the CDR3 is TGTGCCAGCTCAGCCGGAGGGGTATATAGCAATCAGCCCCAGCATTTT. Protein sequence: CASSAGGVYSNQPQHF.

This clonotype was recorded a few times. The rearrangement links TRBV28 to TRBJ1-2, with 8 nucleotides matching TRBD1. Germline assignment: CDR1 MDHEN and CDR2 SYDVKM. The CDR3 is made up of 14 amino acids. V lost 6 bases and J lost 6; bases outside the gene matches: 9. CDR3 sequence: CASSGPTQGDGYTF. The CDR3 DNA follows: TGTGCCAGCAGCGGCCCTACACAGGGGGATGGCTACACCTTC.

The chain recombines TRBV6-1 with TRBJ2-3; TRBD1 matches at 12 bases. With V trimmed by 4 bases and J by 4 bases, 3 bases remained unmatched. Looked up from germline, CDR1 is MNHNS and CDR2 is SASEGT. The CDR3 has 15 residues. The CDR3, as DNA: TGTGCCAGCAGTGCCGGGACAGGGGGCGCAGATACGCAGTATTTT. Translating gives CASSAGTGGADTQYF.

This clonotype came up many times. Written as DNA, the CDR3 is TGTGCCAGCAGCCCCACGCCCGGGACAGACCAAGAGACCCAGTACTTC. It specifies CASSPTPGTDQETQYF. The chain uses TRBV4-2 and TRBJ2-5; 7 nucleotides agree with TRBD1. Trimming cost V 4 bases and J 0 bases; bases outside gene matches: 8. The CDR3 is 16 residues long. Germline V gene data show CDR1 as LGHNA and CDR2 as YNFKEQ.

The chain uses TRBV21-1 and TRBJ1-2; the table assigns TRBD1, which was not confirmed against the DNA. TRBV21-1 has pseudogene status. This CDR3 region has 14 residues. CDR3 DNA: TGTGCCAGCAGCACGTCCCATGACGTACATGGCTACACCTTC. Translated: CASSTSHDVHGYTF.

In this sample, this clonotype turned up a few times. V and J are TRBV7-2 and TRBJ2-3; D unresolved. Per the germline V gene, CDR1 is SGHTA and CDR2 is FQGNSA. V shed 5 bases and J shed 5 bases, with 14 bases lying between them. The CDR3 spans 14 residues. The DNA of the CDR3 is TGTGCCAGCAGCCCGGATTTAGTGTTAGATACGCAGTATTTT. It is translated as CASSPDLVLDTQYF.

This clonotype was found many times. The J gene is TRBJ2-5, the V gene TRBV7-6; TRBD2 aligns across 7 bases. Germline V gives CDR1 SGHVS, CDR2 FNYEAQ. The CDR3 is 13 residues long. V trimming: 4 bases; J trimming: 5 bases; junction bases outside the gene matches: 4. The CDR3 bases are TGTGCCAGCAGCTGGGAGGGCCCGGAGACCCAGTACTTC. This encodes CASSWEGPETQYF.

In its sample, this clonotype was seen a few times. The chain carries TRBV20-1 and TRBJ2-1; D could derive from TRBD1 or TRBD2 (5 bases each). Germline loops: CDR1 DFQATT, CDR2 SNEGSKA (reference sequence). The CDR3 has 16 residues. V was shortened by 0 bases and J by 2 bases, with 14 bases between the two germline ends. The CDR3 DNA is TGCAGTGCTAGAGATGCGGGCAGGGCGGCCTACAATGAGCAGTTCTTC. Translation gives CSARDAGRAAYNEQFF.

This clonotype has a count of ten or more. The chain recombines TRBV7-2 with TRBJ1-5; TRBD1 is a possible D gene (6 bases). Germline CDR1 SGHTA, CDR2 FQGNSA. CDR3 length: 17 amino acids. Trimming removed 0 bases at V and 5 bases at J, with 17 bases between. CDR3 bases: TGTGCCAGCAGCTTAGCGGGTTGGGGGGCCTTGGATCAGCCCCAGCATTTT. Its translation: CASSLAGWGALDQPQHF.

The V call is TRBV7-9, the J call TRBJ1-5; no clear D. This CDR3 spans 13 amino acids. V was shortened by 8 bases and J by 5 bases, with 13 bases between the two germline ends. The germline gives CDR1 SEHNR, CDR2 FQNEAQ (reference sequence). CDR3 nucleotide sequence: TGTGCCAGCCCTGGGAGGTTTGATCAGCCCCAGCATTTT. The encoded protein is CASPGRFDQPQHF. The complete variable domain, with remaining parts taken from reference TRBV7-9 and TRBJ1-5, reads DTGVSQNPRHKITKRGQNVTFRCDPISEHNRLYWYRQTLGQGPEFLTYFQNEAQLEKSRLLSDRFSAERPKGSFSTLEIQRTEQGDSAMYLCASPGRFDQPQHFGDGTRLSIL.

The rearrangement joins TRBV7-7 to TRBJ2-5; D unresolved. V dropped 1 base and J dropped 7 bases, with 13 bases sitting between them. Germline V lookup: CDR1 SSHAT, CDR2 FNYEAQ (reference sequence). The length of the CDR3 is 14 residues. The CDR3 DNA follows: TGTGCCAGCAGCTTAGGCGAGCTATACGGGACCCAGTACTTC. It encodes CASSLGELYGTQYF.

This clonotype was detected only a few times. The genes are TRBV6-1 and TRBJ2-6; D perhaps matches TRBD1 (6 bases). This CDR3 region has 17 residues. V was pared by 3 bases and J by 0 bases, with 12 bases between. Per the germline V gene, CDR1 is MNHNS and CDR2 is SASEGT. The DNA of the CDR3 is TGTGCCAGCAGTGACACCGGGACAATCTCTGGGGCCAACGTCCTGACTTTC. It yields the protein CASSDTGTISGANVLTF.

The chain links TRBV28 to TRBJ2-5; possibly TRBD1 for D (5 bases). The V end was cut by 4 bases, the J end by 2 bases, with 17 bases between. Germline CDR1 reads MDHEN; CDR2 reads SYDVKM. This CDR3 contains 16 residues. CDR3 region: CASSSSLDSDQETQYF. The CDR3 nucleotides are TGTGCCAGCAGTTCCTCCCTTGACAGCGATCAAGAGACCCAGTACTTC.